The present T cell receptor (beta chain) was sequenced within a study of T cell changes during pregnancy in multiple sclerosis. TCRdb's copy holds only in-frame clones and misses some; the assay was immunoSEQ multiplex PCR. This sample has 45,000 to 50,000 clones, with approximately 90% found just once. Trimming took 5 bases from V and 1 from J, leaving 7 bases between them. The germline CDR1 and CDR2 sequences are SNHLY and FYNNEI. The CDR3 length is 13 residues. This clone was picked up many times. This clonotype was sampled from a female donor in good health, enrolled as a control in a pregnancy study. Specimen: CD4+ T cells from peripheral blood mononuclear cells, collected in the second trimester of pregnancy. The chain is built from TRBV2 and TRBJ2-3, with D possibly being TRBD2 (6 bases). CDR3 residues: CASSPSGTDTQYF. The CDR3 nucleotides read TGTGCCAGCAGTCCTAGCGGCACAGATACGCAGTATTTT.